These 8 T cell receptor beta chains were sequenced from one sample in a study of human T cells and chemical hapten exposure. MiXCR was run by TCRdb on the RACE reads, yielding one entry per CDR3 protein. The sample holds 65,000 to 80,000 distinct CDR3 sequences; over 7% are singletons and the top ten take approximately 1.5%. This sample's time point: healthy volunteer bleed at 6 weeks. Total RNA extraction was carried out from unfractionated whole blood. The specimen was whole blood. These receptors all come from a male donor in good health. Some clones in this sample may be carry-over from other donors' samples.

The DNA for the CDR3 is TGCAGTGCTAGAGATCCCGGACAAGGAACAGATACGCAGTATTTT. Its translation: CSARDPGQGTDTQYF. V is TRBV20-1 and J is TRBJ2-3; D is possibly TRBD1 (5 bases). In germline, CDR1 is DFQATT, CDR2 SNEGSKA (reference sequence). The CDR3 has 15 amino acids. Trimming took off 0 bases at V and 3 bases at J, with 13 bases between the two ends.

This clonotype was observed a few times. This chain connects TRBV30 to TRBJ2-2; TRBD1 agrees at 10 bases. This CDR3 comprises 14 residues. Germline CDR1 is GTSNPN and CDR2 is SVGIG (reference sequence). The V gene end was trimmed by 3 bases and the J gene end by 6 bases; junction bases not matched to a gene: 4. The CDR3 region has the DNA TGTGCCTGGAGCTCCGGGACAGGGGCCGGGGAGCTGTTTTTT. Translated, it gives CAWSSGTGAGELFF.

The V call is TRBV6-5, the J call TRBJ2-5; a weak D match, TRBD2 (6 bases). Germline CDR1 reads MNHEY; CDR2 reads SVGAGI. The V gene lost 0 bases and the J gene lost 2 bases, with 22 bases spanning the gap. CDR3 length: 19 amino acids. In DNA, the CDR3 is TGTGCCAGCAGTTACTCGACCCCAATGGGAACTGGGGGGCAAGAGACCCAGTACTTC. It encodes CASSYSTPMGTGGQETQYF.

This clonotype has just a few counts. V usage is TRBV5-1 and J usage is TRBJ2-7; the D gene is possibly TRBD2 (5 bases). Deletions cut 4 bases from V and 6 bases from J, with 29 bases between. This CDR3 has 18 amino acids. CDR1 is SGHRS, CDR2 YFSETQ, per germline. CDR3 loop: CASSPATPTSGTVPEQYF. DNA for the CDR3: TGCGCCAGCAGCCCGGCCACTCCTACGAGCGGTACTGTACCCGAGCAGTACTTC.

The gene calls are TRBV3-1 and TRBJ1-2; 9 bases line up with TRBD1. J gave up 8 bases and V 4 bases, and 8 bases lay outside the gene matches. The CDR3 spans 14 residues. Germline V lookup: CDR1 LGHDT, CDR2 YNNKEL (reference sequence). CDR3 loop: CASSPYGQGYGYTF. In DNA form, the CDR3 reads TGTGCCAGCAGCCCCTATGGACAGGGGTACGGCTACACCTTC.

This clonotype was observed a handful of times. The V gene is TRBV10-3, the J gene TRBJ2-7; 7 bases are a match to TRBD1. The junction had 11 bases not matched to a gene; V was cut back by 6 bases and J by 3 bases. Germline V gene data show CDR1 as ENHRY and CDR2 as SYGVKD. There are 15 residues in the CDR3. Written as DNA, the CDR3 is TGTGCCATCAGGGGAACCGGGACAGTATACTACGAGCAGTACTTC. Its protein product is CAIRGTGTVYYEQYF.

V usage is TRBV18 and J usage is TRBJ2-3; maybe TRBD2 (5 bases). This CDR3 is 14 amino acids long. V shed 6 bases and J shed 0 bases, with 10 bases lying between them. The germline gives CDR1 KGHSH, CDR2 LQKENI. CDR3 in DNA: TGTGCCAGCTCGAGGGAGACTAGCACAGATACGCAGTATTTT. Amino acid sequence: CASSRETSTDTQYF.

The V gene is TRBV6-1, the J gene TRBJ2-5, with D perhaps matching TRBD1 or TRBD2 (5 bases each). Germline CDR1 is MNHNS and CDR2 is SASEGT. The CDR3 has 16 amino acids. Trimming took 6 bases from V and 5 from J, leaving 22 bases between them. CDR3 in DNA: TGTGCCAGCAGGGGGGAAGGTGGGTCGACTCGGGAGACCCAGTACTTC. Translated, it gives CASRGEGGSTRETQYF.